This is a list of T cell receptor beta chains from one sample in a study of T-cell reconstitution after alpha-beta-depleted transplantation in children. MiXCR, run by TCRdb on the PCR reads, gives a single entry per CDR3 protein. The sample carries about 980,000 distinct CDR3 sequences, about 29% recorded once. The sample here was PBMCs, mostly from graft donor cells, taken 360 days after TCRalphabeta/CD19-depleted stem cell transplant. All receptors derive from a boy in the first two years of life who had a stem cell transplant for SCID, so the T cells may come from the graft donor. The conserved cysteine and the conserved F or W are not part of the CDR3 here. Fields, in order: J gene, V gene, CDR3 protein.

>TRBJ2-3|TRBV5-1
ASSSLGVPTDTQY
>TRBJ2-7|TRBV11-2
ASSYGRGTGVSYEQY
>TRBJ2-5|TRBV20-1
SARPGTPQETQY
>TRBJ2-7|TRBV18
ASSSVGGGRFEQY
>TRBJ1-2|TRBV6-5
ASRYPGPGGYT
>TRBJ2-3|TRBV27
ASSLARPGSTDTQY
>TRBJ1-5|TRBV28
ASSVQAGNQPQH
>TRBJ2-7|TRBV6-2/TRBV6-3
ASSSRGRLAGDHEQY
>TRBJ2-5|TRBV4-1
ASSQVSSGQETQY
>TRBJ2-7|TRBV11-2
ASSWGTGKGEQY
>TRBJ2-7|TRBV7-9
ASIRTDSLYEQY
>TRBJ2-3|TRBV9
ASSVGLKSTDTQY
>TRBJ1-1|TRBV9
ASSAQPLNTEAF
>TRBJ2-5|TRBV7-8
ASSGGVLETQY
>TRBJ2-5|TRBV29-1
SVRQGLQTQY
>TRBJ1-1|TRBV29-1
RGGGNTEAF
>TRBJ2-7|TRBV10-3
AISEGRPTSYEQY
>TRBJ2-1|TRBV11-2
ASRFSGGQEQF
>TRBJ1-2|TRBV28
ASSLSRAGYT
>TRBJ2-1|TRBV7-9
ASSLPRDGEQF
>TRBJ2-7|TRBV20-1
SARSSGLIYEQY
>TRBJ1-2|TRBV7-2
ASRRFTGGDGYT
>TRBJ2-1|TRBV7-6
ASSLEGPLFAHEQF
>TRBJ2-1|TRBV29-1
SVEAPTERNEQF
>TRBJ2-3|TRBV3-1
ASSPYSGGFTDTQY
>TRBJ1-5|TRBV10-3
AIADISSNQPQH
>TRBJ2-3|TRBV9
ASSVGSGGPISTDTQY
>TRBJ2-7|TRBV10-3
AISESGTASSYEQY
>TRBJ2-3|TRBV27
ASRSGGVGTDTQY
>TRBJ1-6|TRBV7-8
ASSLEGRSSYNSPLH
>TRBJ1-1|TRBV5-5
ASSGRTVKNTEAF
>TRBJ2-5|TRBV6-1
ASSPAGDQETQY
>TRBJ2-7|TRBV29-1
SATLAGPTIYEQY
>TRBJ2-4|TRBV4-2
ASSQDLLGWAKNIQY
>TRBJ2-3|TRBV5-1
ASSGGGQFWDTQY
>TRBJ2-7|TRBV5-1
ASSFYPGVEQY
>TRBJ1-1|TRBV6-5
ASSYRAANTEAF
>TRBJ2-7|TRBV4-1
ASSQDGVIYEQY
>TRBJ2-1|TRBV3-1
ASSHSPLAGQYNEQF
>TRBJ1-1|TRBV5-1
ASSFRRTANTEAF
>TRBJ2-5|TRBV28
ASSYPYRGMLKETQY
>TRBJ1-1|TRBV12-3/TRBV12-4
ASSPDEDTEAF
>TRBJ1-3|TRBV7-6
ASSLADGNTIY
>TRBJ1-5|TRBV6-5
ASSYGSRDGPQH
>TRBJ2-7|TRBV2
ASSGWGQFKYEQY